The present entry profiles one T cell receptor (beta chain) with its context. This entry comes from a study of blood T cell repertoires in COVID-19. Study as a whole: Samples representing acute and convalescent COVID-19 were sourced from the United States, Italy and Spain.

The length of the CDR3 is 11 residues. V lost 8 bases to trimming and J lost 7 bases, with 8 bases between them. Germline-derived CDR1 and CDR2 are SNHLY and FYNNEI. The repertoire was sequenced with immunoSEQ multiplex PCR; TCRdb's copy has only in-frame clones and lacks some. The sample shows approximately 330,000 clones, 89% of them seen only once. Individuals aged about 18 to 89 years were recruited from fewer than 30 US areas. Cohort assignment relied on participant-reported clinical history. Two negative PCRs, clearance, or symptom resolution had been documented for recovered Cohort 3 donors. The chain is built from TRBV2 and TRBJ2-2; the D gene is possibly TRBD2 (5 bases). The TCR was taken from a woman younger than 45 who had recovered from COVID-19. Specimen: PBMCs or T cells enriched from blood (not recorded which). CDR3 protein: CASQEGGELFF. In DNA form, the CDR3 reads TGTGCCAGCCAAGAGGGCGGGGAGCTGTTTTTT.